Below are 27 T cell receptor beta chains sequenced from a single sample in a study of blood T cells in healthy people across ages. Combining a sample-barcoded 5' primer with a J-beta primer mix, a second PCR ran for roughly 6 to 12 cycles. One entry per CDR3 protein, called by TCRdb with MiXCR from the 5' RACE reads. The data show around 1,000,000 distinct CDR3 sequences, with under 30% seen just once and about 0.69% held by the top ten. Another study also made use of these data, one on T cells of mothers and their children.

The sample comprised blood. The receptors were sampled from a girl aged 2-15 years in good health.

This chain joins TRBV20-1 and TRBJ2-7; tentative D call: TRBD1 (5 bases). The CDR3 loop spans 12 amino acids. In germline, CDR1 is DFQATT, CDR2 SNEGSKA (reference sequence). The germline V and J ends were trimmed by 6 bases and 2 bases, with 11 bases remaining between them. The CDR3 DNA reads as TGCAGTGCCAGTGACAGCCCCTACGAGCAGTACTTC. Translation gives CSASDSPYEQYF.

This chain links TRBV20-1 with TRBJ2-4; D may be TRBD1 (5 bases). Between the trimmed V and J ends, which lost 0 bases and 1 base, there was a span of 13 bases. The CDR3 totals 16 residues. Per germline, CDR1 DFQATT and CDR2 SNEGSKA (reference sequence). CDR3 coding DNA: TGCAGTGCTAGAGATTTGTGGGGCTCGGCCAAAAACATTCAGTACTTC. Translating it yields CSARDLWGSAKNIQYF.

Of note for this clonotype: Germline is not matched at one junction end, which may reflect a read error. The chain's CDR3 is CASRLKGPIRLSSYEQYF. CDR3 DNA: TGTGCCAGCAGGTTAAAGGGGCCGATACGGTTAAGCTCCTACGAGCAGTACTTC. V usage is TRBV7-3 and J usage is TRBJ2-7; the D gene is possibly TRBD1 (5 bases). Germline-derived CDR1 and CDR2 are SGHTA and FQGTGA. The CDR3 sequence is 18 residues long.

The chain recombines TRBV7-9 with TRBJ2-7; 9 bases match TRBD2. V dropped 5 bases and J dropped 2; count of bases not matched to a gene: 16. CDR3 length: 18 residues. Germline V gene lookup returns CDR1 SEHNR and CDR2 FQNEAQ (reference sequence). The CDR3 region is CASSPRTAPSGEAYEQYF. CDR3 in DNA: TGTGCCAGCAGCCCTAGGACCGCCCCTAGCGGGGAGGCCTACGAGCAGTACTTC.

The V gene is TRBV6-1, the J gene TRBJ2-5; 9 bases line up with TRBD2. V lost 2 bases, J lost 4 bases, and 8 bases stayed unmatched. The CDR3 runs 16 residues. The germline V gene has CDR1 MNHNS and CDR2 SASEGT. The CDR3 DNA reads TGTGCCAGCAGTGAACAAGTAGCGGGAGTAGCAGAGACCCAGTACTTC. This encodes CASSEQVAGVAETQYF.

The sample holds many counts of this clonotype. This chain joins TRBV18 and TRBJ1-1; D is undetermined. This CDR3 comprises 12 residues. Germline CDR1 and CDR2: KGHSH and LQKENI. Trimming stripped 3 bases from V and 4 bases from J, with 6 bases between. The CDR3 sequence: CASSPMGTEAFF. In nucleotides, the CDR3 is TGTGCCAGCTCACCGATGGGCACTGAAGCTTTCTTT.

This clonotype has only a few counts. The junction differs from germline at one of its ends, possibly a read error. This chain joins TRBV14 and TRBJ2-7, with a possible D match to TRBD2 (5 bases). This CDR3 is 13 amino acids long. CDR1 SGHDN and CDR2 FVKESK come from the germline V gene. The CDR3 sequence is CACSEVASGEQYF. In DNA, the CDR3 is TGTGCCTGCAGCGAAGTAGCGAGCGGCGAGCAGTACTTC.

Worth noting for this clonotype: At one boundary the junction diverges from the germline segment, which might be a read error. The gene calls are TRBV27 and TRBJ1-1; unclear D gene. Per the germline V gene, CDR1 is MNHEY and CDR2 is SMNVEV (reference sequence). The CDR3 has 13 amino acids. This CDR3 reads CASSFASLAEAFF. DNA of the CDR3: TGCGCCAGCAGTTTTGCTTCTCTAGCAGAAGCTTTCTTT.

This chain connects TRBV3-1 to TRBJ2-1; TRBD2 aligns across 8 bases. The CDR3 loop spans 15 amino acids. Unmatched junction bases numbered 6, after V lost 3 bases and J lost 5 bases. Germline CDR1 reads LGHDT; CDR2 reads YNNKEL (reference sequence). This CDR3 is CASSHLAGENNEQFF. CDR3 DNA sequence: TGTGCCAGCAGCCACCTAGCGGGCGAAAACAATGAGCAGTTCTTC.

V usage is TRBV12-3 or TRBV12-4 and J usage is TRBJ1-4; D unresolved. The V end lost 7 bases, the J end lost 13 bases, and 19 bases lay between the germline ends. This CDR3 comprises 13 residues. The chain's CDR3 is CASTSERVSRLFF. CDR3 DNA sequence: TGTGCCAGCACCTCCGAGAGGGTCTCAAGACTGTTTTTT.

This clonotype was recorded many times. The chain couples TRBV28 to TRBJ2-7; 7 bases agree with TRBD1. In germline, CDR1 is MDHEN, CDR2 SYDVKM. Trimming took 6 bases from V and 0 from J; bases not matched to a gene: 8. CDR3 length equals 15 residues. The CDR3 nucleotides are TGTGCCAGCAGGGGGACCGGGGACAGCTCCTACGAGCAGTACTTC. Protein: CASRGTGDSSYEQYF.

The J gene is TRBJ2-2, the V gene TRBV2; TRBD2 matches 16 bases. After removal of 4 bases from V and 7 bases from J, the junction contained 6 bases not matched to a gene. The CDR3 is made up of 17 amino acids. Germline values: CDR1 SNHLY, CDR2 FYNNEI. CDR3 DNA sequence: TGTGCCAGCAGTGCGGGACTAGCGGGAGGGCTCGGCGGGGAGCTGTTTTTT. Its protein product is CASSAGLAGGLGGELFF. Full variable domain (missing parts from reference TRBV2 and TRBJ2-2): EPEVTQTPSHQVTQMGQEVILRCVPISNHLYFYWYRQILGQKVEFLVSFYNNEISEKSEIFDDQFSVERPDGSNFTLKIRSTKLEDSAMYFCASSAGLAGGLGGELFFGEGSRLTVL.

The chain employs TRBV7-2 and TRBJ2-7, with 8 bases fitting TRBD1. This CDR3 contains 14 residues. Losses at the gene ends were 8 bases for V and 0 bases for J; bases not matched to a gene: 6. Germline V lookup: CDR1 SGHTA, CDR2 FQGNSA. The CDR3 sequence: CASLRDRSSYEQYF. Here the CDR3 DNA reads TGTGCCAGCCTCCGGGACAGGTCCTCCTACGAGCAGTACTTC.

A few counts support this clonotype. DNA of the CDR3: TGTGCCAGCAGCCGTCTAGCGTATAGCTCCTACAATGAGCAGTTCTTC. Translated: CASSRLAYSSYNEQFF. The chain uses TRBV7-3 and TRBJ2-1; D perhaps matches TRBD2 (6 bases). The V and J ends lost 5 bases and 0 bases respectively, with 14 bases between them. Looked up from germline, CDR1 is SGHTA and CDR2 is FQGTGA. CDR3 length: 16 residues.

This clonotype was counted between two and nine times. This sequence joins TRBV7-9 and TRBJ2-5; D gene uncertain. V lost 7 bases and J lost 1, with 16 bases in between. Germline assignment: CDR1 SEHNR and CDR2 FQNEAQ (reference sequence). CDR3 length equals 15 residues. Here the CDR3 DNA reads TGTGCCAGCACAGCCCCCTCCAGATTCCAAGAGACCCAGTACTTC. It codes for CASTAPSRFQETQYF.

Concerning this clonotype: Its ends do not fully match the called genes, so a read error is possible. This chain uses TRBV3-1 with TRBJ1-2; D is unclear. The CDR3 totals 10 residues. Germline V lookup: CDR1 LGHDT, CDR2 YNNKEL (reference sequence). CDR3 residues: CASSPERQVF. The CDR3 nucleotides are TGTGCCAGCAGCCCCGAACGACAAGTCTTC. Using reference TRBV3-1 and TRBJ1-2 for the parts outside the CDR3, the full variable domain is DTAVSQTPKYLVTQMGNDKSIKCEQNLGHDTMYWYKQDSKKFLKIMFSYNNKELIINETVPNRFSPKSPDKAHLNLHINSLELGDSAVYFCASSPERQVFGSGTRLTVV.

The J gene is TRBJ2-5, the V gene TRBV11-3; TRBD1 agrees at 9 bases. The CDR3 sequence is 15 residues long. The germline CDR1 and CDR2 sequences are SGHNT and YENEEA. J lost 3 bases, V lost 5 bases, and 7 bases had no gene match. In DNA form, the CDR3 reads TGTGCCAGCAGCAGGGACAGGGTCGGGAAAGAGACCCAGTACTTC. Translation gives CASSRDRVGKETQYF.

This clonotype was detected a few times. One end of the junction does not line up with germline, which may come from a read error. This chain uses TRBV28 with TRBJ2-7; D gene ambiguous. Germline V lookup: CDR1 MDHEN, CDR2 SYDVKM. CDR3 length: 13 residues. CDR3 sequence: CASSLIGAVTTNF. CDR3 sequence (DNA): TGTGCCAGCAGTTTAATTGGTGCCGTAACCACAAACTTC.

The rearrangement joins TRBV7-2 to TRBJ2-1, with 8 bases aligning to TRBD2. CDR3 size: 15 residues. Germline CDR1 is SGHTA and CDR2 is FQGNSA. V lost 4 bases, J lost 3 bases, and 5 bases stayed unmatched. The chain's CDR3 is CASSSAGAVYNEQFF. The CDR3 DNA sequence: TGTGCCAGCAGCTCAGCGGGAGCTGTCTACAATGAGCAGTTCTTC.

V and J are TRBV20-1 and TRBJ1-4, with no clear D. V was cut by 6 bases and J by 3 bases, with 14 bases left in between. From germline, CDR1 is DFQATT and CDR2 SNEGSKA (reference sequence). The CDR3 consists of 14 residues. The CDR3 region is CSARGGTSNEKLFF. In DNA form, the CDR3 reads TGCAGTGCCCGCGGTGGCACCTCTAATGAAAAACTGTTTTTT.

The chain couples TRBV24-1 to TRBJ2-5; D gene uncertain. The DNA matches TRBJ2-1 better at its end, which makes the J call doubtful. Germline CDR1 KGHDR, CDR2 SFDVKD. The CDR3 sequence is 11 residues long. The CDR3 bases are TGTGCCACGCGGCAGGCGAGGGAGCAGTTCTTC. It is translated as CATRQAREQFF.

The chain links TRBV24-1 to TRBJ1-3, with 8 bases identical to TRBD1. V was pared by 8 bases and J by 4 bases, with 9 bases of the junction left unmatched. CDR3 length: 15 amino acids. Germline V gives CDR1 KGHDR, CDR2 SFDVKD. The CDR3 coding sequence is TGTGCCACCAACGACATCTCAGGGGGCGGAAACACCATATATTTT. Its translation is CATNDISGGGNTIYF.

This clonotype occurred a few times. This chain uses TRBV20-1 with TRBJ1-1; no definite D call. This CDR3 region has 13 residues. Between the trimmed V and J ends, which lost 2 bases and 2 bases, there was a span of 9 bases. Germline V gives CDR1 DFQATT, CDR2 SNEGSKA (reference sequence). CDR3 DNA sequence: TGCAGTGCTAGATGGTCGACCAACACTGAAGCTTTCTTT. Its protein is CSARWSTNTEAFF.

This sequence joins TRBV4-3 and TRBJ1-1, with a weak D call TRBD1 (5 bases). Germline loops: CDR1 LGHNA, CDR2 YSLEER. CDR3 length: 14 residues. V was clipped by 4 bases and J by 5 bases, with 14 bases between them. CDR3 in amino acids: CASSRFWGYTEAFF. CDR3 sequence (DNA): TGCGCCAGCAGCCGGTTCTGGGGGTATACTGAAGCTTTCTTT.

This clonotype was detected only a few times. The rearrangement uses TRBV9 and TRBJ2-1, with D perhaps matching TRBD1 (6 bases). V was trimmed by 3 bases and J by 4 bases, leaving 8 bases between them. Germline V gives CDR1 SGDLS, CDR2 YYNGEE. The CDR3 extends over 13 amino acids. CDR3 sequence (DNA): TGTGCCAGCAGCGGGGACATTTACAATGAGCAGTTCTTC. Translation gives CASSGDIYNEQFF.

Regarding this clonotype: The germline gene is not matched at one end of the junction; a read error may be the cause. J is TRBJ1-1 and V is TRBV20-1; D is uncertain. There are 13 residues in the CDR3. Germline V lookup: CDR1 DFQATT, CDR2 SNEGSKA (reference sequence). CDR3 protein: CSASVEVYTEAFF. CDR3 in DNA: TGCAGTGCTAGTGTGGAGGTGTACACTGAGGCTTTCTTT.

This clonotype appeared a few times. The chain uses TRBV29-1 and TRBJ2-7; D perhaps matches TRBD1 (6 bases). The germline CDR1 and CDR2 sequences are SQVTM and ANQGSEA. Trimming pared 7 bases from V and 4 bases from J, leaving 17 bases between. CDR3 length: 13 amino acids. The CDR3, as DNA: TGCAGCGCCATAACCGGGACAAGTTACGAGCAGTACTTC. Encoded protein: CSAITGTSYEQYF.